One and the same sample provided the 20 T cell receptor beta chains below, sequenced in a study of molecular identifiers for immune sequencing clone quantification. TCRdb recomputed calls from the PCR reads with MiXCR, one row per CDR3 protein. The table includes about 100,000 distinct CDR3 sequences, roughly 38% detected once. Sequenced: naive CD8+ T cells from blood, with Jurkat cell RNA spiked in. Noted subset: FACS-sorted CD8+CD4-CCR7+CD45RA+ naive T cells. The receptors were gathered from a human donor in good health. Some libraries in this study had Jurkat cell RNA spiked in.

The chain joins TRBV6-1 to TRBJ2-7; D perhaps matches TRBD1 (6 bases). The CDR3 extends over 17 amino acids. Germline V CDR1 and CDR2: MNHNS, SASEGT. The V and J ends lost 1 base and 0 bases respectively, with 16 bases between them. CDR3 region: CASSEGSGTTSSYEQYF. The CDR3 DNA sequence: TGTGCCAGCAGTGAAGGCTCGGGGACAACAAGCTCCTACGAGCAGTACTTC.

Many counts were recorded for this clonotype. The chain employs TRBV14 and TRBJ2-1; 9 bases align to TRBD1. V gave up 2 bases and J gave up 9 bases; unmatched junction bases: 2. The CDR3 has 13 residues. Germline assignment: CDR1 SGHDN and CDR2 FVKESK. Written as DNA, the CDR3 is TGTGCCAGCAGCCAATGGACAGGGGCTGAGCAGTTCTTC. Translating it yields CASSQWTGAEQFF.

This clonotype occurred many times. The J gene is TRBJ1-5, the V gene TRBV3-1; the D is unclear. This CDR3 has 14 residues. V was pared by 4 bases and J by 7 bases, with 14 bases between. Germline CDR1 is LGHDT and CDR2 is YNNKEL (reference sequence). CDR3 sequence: CASSREPEGQPQHF. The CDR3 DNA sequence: TGTGCCAGCAGCCGAGAACCTGAGGGCCAGCCCCAGCATTTT. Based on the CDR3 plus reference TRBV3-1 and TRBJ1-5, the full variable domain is DTAVSQTPKYLVTQMGNDKSIKCEQNLGHDTMYWYKQDSKKFLKIMFSYNNKELIINETVPNRFSPKSPDKAHLNLHINSLELGDSAVYFCASSREPEGQPQHFGDGTRLSIL.

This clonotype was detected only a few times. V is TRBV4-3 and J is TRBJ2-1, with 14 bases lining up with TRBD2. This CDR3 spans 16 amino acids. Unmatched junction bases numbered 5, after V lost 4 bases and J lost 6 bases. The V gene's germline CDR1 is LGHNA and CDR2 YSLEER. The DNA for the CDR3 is TGCGCCAGCAGCCCGGGACTAGCGGGAGCTGGCAATGAGCAGTTCTTC. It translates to CASSPGLAGAGNEQFF.

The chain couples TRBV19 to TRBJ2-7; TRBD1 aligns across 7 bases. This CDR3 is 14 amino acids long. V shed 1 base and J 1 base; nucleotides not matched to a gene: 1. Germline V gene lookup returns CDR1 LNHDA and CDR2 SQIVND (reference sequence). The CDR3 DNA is TGTGCCAGTAGTATAGGACAGGGATCCTACGAGCAGTACTTC. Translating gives CASSIGQGSYEQYF.

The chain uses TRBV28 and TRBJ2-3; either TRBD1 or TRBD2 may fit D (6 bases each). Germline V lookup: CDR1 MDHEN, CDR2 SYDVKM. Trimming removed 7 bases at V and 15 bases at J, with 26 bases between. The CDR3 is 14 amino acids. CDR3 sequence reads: CASIWSGGPDTLYF. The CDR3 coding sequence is TGTGCCAGCATTTGGAGTGGGGGGCCAGATACGCTCTATTTT.

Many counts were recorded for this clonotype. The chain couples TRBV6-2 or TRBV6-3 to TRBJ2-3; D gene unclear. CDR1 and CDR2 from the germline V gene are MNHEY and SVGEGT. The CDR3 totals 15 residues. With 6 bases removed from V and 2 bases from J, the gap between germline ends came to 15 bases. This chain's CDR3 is CASSTGPYFTDTQYF. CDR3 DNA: TGTGCCAGCAGCACCGGGCCCTACTTCACAGATACGCAGTATTTT.

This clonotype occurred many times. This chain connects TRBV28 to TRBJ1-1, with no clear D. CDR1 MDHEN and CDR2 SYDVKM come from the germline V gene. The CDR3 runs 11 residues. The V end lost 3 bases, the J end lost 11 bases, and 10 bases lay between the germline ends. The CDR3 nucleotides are TGTGCCAGCAGTTTCCTTTCGCAGGCTTTCTTT. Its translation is CASSFLSQAFF.

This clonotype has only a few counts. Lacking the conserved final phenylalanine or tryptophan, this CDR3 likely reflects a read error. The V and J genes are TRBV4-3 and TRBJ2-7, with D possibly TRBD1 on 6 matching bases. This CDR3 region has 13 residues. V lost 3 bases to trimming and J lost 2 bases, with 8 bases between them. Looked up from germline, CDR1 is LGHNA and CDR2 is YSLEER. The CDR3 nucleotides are TGCGCCAGCAGCCACAGGGGCCCCTACGAGCAGTACTCC. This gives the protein CASSHRGPYEQYS.

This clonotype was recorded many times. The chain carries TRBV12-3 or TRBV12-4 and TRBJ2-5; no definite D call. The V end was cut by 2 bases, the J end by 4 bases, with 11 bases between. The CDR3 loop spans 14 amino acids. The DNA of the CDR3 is TGTGCCAGCAGTTTAACTGGGGTTCGAGAGACCCAGTACTTC. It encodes CASSLTGVRETQYF.

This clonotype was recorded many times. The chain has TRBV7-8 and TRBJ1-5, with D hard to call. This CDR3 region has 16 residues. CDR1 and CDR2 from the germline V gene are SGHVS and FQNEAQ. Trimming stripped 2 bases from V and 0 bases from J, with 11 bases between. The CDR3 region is CASSLHPIYSNQPQHF. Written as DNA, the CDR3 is TGTGCCAGCAGCTTACACCCTATTTATAGCAATCAGCCCCAGCATTTT.

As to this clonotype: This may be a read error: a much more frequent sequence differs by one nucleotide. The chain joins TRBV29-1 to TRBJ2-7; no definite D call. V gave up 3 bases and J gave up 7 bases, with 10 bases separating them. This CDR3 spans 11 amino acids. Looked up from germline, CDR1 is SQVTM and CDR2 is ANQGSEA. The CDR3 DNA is TGCAGCGTTGAGATCCTCCGGGAGCAGTACTTC. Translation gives CSVEILREQYF.

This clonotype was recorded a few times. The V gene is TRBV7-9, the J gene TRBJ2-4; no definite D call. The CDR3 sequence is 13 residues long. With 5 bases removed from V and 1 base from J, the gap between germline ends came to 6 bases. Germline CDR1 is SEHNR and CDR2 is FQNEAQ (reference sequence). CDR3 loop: CASSGLAKNIQYF. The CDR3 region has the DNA TGTGCCAGCAGCGGGCTGGCCAAAAACATTCAGTACTTC.

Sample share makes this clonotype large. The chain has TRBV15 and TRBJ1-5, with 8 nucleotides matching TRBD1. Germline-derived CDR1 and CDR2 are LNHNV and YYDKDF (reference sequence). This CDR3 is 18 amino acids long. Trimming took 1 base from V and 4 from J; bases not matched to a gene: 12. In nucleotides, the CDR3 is TGTGCCACCAGCAGAGGACCGGGACAGGTTTACCAAAATCAGCCCCAGCATTTT. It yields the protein CATSRGPGQVYQNQPQHF. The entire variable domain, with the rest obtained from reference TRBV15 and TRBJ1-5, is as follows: DAMVIQNPRYQVTQFGKPVTLSCSQTLNHNVMYWYQQKSSQAPKLLFHYYDKDFNNEADTPDNFQSRRPNTSFCFLDIRSPGLGDTAMYLCATSRGPGQVYQNQPQHFGDGTRLSIL.

CDR3 sequence reads: CASSYAPAGPSHEQFF. The CDR3 bases are TGTGCCAGCAGTTACGCCCCAGCGGGACCGTCGCATGAGCAGTTCTTC. The rearrangement uses TRBV6-2 or TRBV6-3 and TRBJ2-1, with 7 bases identical to TRBD2. The CDR3 is 16 amino acids. Germline V gene sequence: CDR1 MNHEY, CDR2 SVGEGT. The J segment lost 8 bases and the V segment lost 2 bases, leaving 12 bases of the junction unmatched.

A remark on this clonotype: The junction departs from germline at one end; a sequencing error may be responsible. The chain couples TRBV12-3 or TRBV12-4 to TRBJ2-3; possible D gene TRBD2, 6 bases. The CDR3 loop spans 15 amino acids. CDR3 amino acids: CASSLAGGITDTQCF. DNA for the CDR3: TGTGCCAGCAGTTTAGCGGGAGGAATCACAGATACGCAGTGTTTT.

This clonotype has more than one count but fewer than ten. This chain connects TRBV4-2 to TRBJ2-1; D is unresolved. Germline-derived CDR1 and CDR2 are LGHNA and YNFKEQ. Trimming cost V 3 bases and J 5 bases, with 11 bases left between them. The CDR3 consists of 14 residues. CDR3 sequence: CASSHSGENNEQFF. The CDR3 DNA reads TGTGCCAGCAGCCATAGTGGAGAGAACAATGAGCAGTTCTTC.

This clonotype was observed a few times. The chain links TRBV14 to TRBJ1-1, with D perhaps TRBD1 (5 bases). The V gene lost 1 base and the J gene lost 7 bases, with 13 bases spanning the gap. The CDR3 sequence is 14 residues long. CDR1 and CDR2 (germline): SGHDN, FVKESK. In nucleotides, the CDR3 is TGTGCCAGCAGCCAAGTAGAACGGGGCGATGAAGCTTTCTTT. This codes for CASSQVERGDEAFF.

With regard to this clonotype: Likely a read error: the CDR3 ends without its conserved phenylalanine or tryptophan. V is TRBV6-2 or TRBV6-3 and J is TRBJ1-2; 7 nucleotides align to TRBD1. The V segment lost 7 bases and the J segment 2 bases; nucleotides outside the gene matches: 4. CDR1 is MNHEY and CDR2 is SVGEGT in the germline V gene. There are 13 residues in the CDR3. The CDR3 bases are TGTGCCAGCATGGGGACAGAGAACTATGGCTACACCTTA. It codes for CASMGTENYGYTL.

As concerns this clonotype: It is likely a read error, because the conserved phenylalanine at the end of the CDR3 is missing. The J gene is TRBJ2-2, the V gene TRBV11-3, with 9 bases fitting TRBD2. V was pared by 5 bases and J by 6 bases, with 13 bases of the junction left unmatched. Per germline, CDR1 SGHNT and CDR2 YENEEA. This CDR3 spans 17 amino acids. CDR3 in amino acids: CASSNRKREALSGELFI. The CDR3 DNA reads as TGTGCCAGCAGCAACCGAAAGCGGGAGGCACTCTCCGGGGAGCTGTTTATT.